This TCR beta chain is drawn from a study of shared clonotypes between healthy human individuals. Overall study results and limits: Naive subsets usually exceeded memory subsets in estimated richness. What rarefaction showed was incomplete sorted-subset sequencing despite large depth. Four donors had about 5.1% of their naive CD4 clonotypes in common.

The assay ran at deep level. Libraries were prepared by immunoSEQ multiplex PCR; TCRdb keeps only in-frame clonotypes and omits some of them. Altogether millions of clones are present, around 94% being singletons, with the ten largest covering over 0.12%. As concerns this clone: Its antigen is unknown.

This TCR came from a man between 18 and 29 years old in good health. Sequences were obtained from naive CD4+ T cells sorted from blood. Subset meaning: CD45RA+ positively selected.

DNA of the CDR3: TGTGCCTGGAGACTAACAGGGACTGCGAACACCGGGGAGCTGTTTTTT. This codes for CAWRLTGTANTGELFF. The chain has TRBV30 and TRBJ2-2; D tentatively reads TRBD1 or TRBD2 (6 bases each). This CDR3 has 16 residues. V lost 3 bases to trimming and J lost 0 bases, with 14 bases between them. Germline CDR1 reads GTSNPN; CDR2 reads SVGIG (reference sequence).